This T cell receptor (beta chain) is drawn from a study of T cells after yellow fever vaccination. TCRdb recomputed calls from the 5' RACE reads with MiXCR, one row per CDR3 protein. The sample records a few hundred thousand distinct CDR3 sequences, about 17% being singletons. V lost 0 bases, J lost 7 bases, and 5 bases lay in between. This CDR3 spans 12 amino acids. Germline-derived CDR1 and CDR2 are ENHRY and SYGVKD. This clonotype was counted between two and nine times. This TCR was sampled from a man aged 18 to 29 who received the YFV17D yellow fever vaccine. This specimen consisted of PBMCs, obtained before the yellow fever booster vaccination. The gene calls are TRBV10-3 and TRBJ2-3; no clear D. As DNA, the CDR3 is TGTGCCATCAGTGAGTCAGGGAATACGCAGTATTTT. Translation: CAISESGNTQYF.